A selection of T cell receptor beta chains follows, all from one sample in a study of T cells in narcolepsy. Some clones are missing from TCRdb's copy, which holds only in-frame ones; the method was immunoSEQ multiplex PCR. Here the sample spans around 32,000 clones, about 85% being singletons. The sequencing sample was made of CD45RA- memory CD4+ T cells from PBMCs. These receptors were obtained from a human donor with narcolepsy. Each CDR3 is given with its conserved first and last residue. The D gene is left open where the match is weak. Size tells how often a clone was seen (once, few, many) or the class of an expanded clone, and some rows leave it out.

CDR3nt: TGTGCCAGCAGCTTAACCCAGCGGCCGGAGACCCAGTACTTC; CDR3aa: CASSLTQRPETQYF; j_gene: TRBJ2-5; v_gene: TRBV7-2; d_gene: .; abundance: once
CDR3nt: TGTGCCAGCAAGGACAATAACTATGGCTACACCTTC; CDR3aa: CASKDNNYGYTF; j_gene: TRBJ1-2; v_gene: TRBV28; d_gene: .; abundance: .
CDR3nt: TGTGCCAGCAGCCAAGACAACAGCCCATATGGCTACACCTTC; CDR3aa: CASSQDNSPYGYTF; j_gene: TRBJ1-2; v_gene: TRBV4-2; d_gene: .; abundance: .
CDR3nt: TGTGCCATCAGTGAGGTACACGGGGCCAGCACAGATACGCAGTATTTT; CDR3aa: CAISEVHGASTDTQYF; j_gene: TRBJ2-3; v_gene: TRBV10-3; d_gene: .; abundance: .
CDR3nt: TGTGCCAGCAGCTCTGAGACCCCGGGCTACAATGAGCAGTTCTTC; CDR3aa: CASSSETPGYNEQFF; j_gene: TRBJ2-1; v_gene: TRBV7-3; d_gene: .; abundance: .
CDR3nt: TGTGCCAGCAGCCCAAGGACAGGGGGCACTGAAGCTTTCTTT; CDR3aa: CASSPRTGGTEAFF; j_gene: TRBJ1-1; v_gene: TRBV11-2; d_gene: TRBD1; abundance: .
CDR3nt: TGTGCCAGCAGCGGGGACTATCTGAGACACAATGAGCAGTTCTTC; CDR3aa: CASSGDYLRHNEQFF; j_gene: TRBJ2-1; v_gene: TRBV6-6; d_gene: TRBD2; abundance: .
CDR3nt: TGTGCCAGCAGCCAAGATTGGGAAGGGGTCCTTGGTGGCTACACCTTC; CDR3aa: CASSQDWEGVLGGYTF; j_gene: TRBJ1-2; v_gene: TRBV14; d_gene: .; abundance: .
CDR3nt: TGTGCCAGCAGCCACCCTCGGGCATCCCGCTCCTACGAGCAGTACTTC; CDR3aa: CASSHPRASRSYEQYF; j_gene: TRBJ2-7; v_gene: TRBV14; d_gene: .; abundance: .
CDR3nt: TGTGCCAGCAGCTTAGACGGGAACGGGATAGAGACCCAGTACTTC; CDR3aa: CASSLDGNGIETQYF; j_gene: TRBJ2-5; v_gene: TRBV7-2; d_gene: .; abundance: .
CDR3nt: TGTGCCAGCAGCTCACTACCCTTGCAAGAGACCCAGTACTTC; CDR3aa: CASSSLPLQETQYF; j_gene: TRBJ2-5; v_gene: TRBV5-1; d_gene: .; abundance: .
CDR3nt: TGTGCCACCAGCATTGGGACAGGAGATAAGTACTTC; CDR3aa: CATSIGTGDKYF; j_gene: TRBJ2-7; v_gene: TRBV15; d_gene: TRBD1; abundance: .
CDR3nt: TGTGCCAGCAAATCCGGGACAAAGGGGACTGAAGCTTTCTTT; CDR3aa: CASKSGTKGTEAFF; j_gene: TRBJ1-1; v_gene: TRBV2; d_gene: .; abundance: .
CDR3nt: TGCGCCAGCAGCCAAAACCCAAGCCTAGGAGAGCCCCAGCATTTT; CDR3aa: CASSQNPSLGEPQHF; j_gene: TRBJ1-5; v_gene: TRBV4-1; d_gene: .; abundance: .
CDR3nt: TGTGCCAGCTCTCAACGCTTATGGACAGGGTGGAGATATTTATCAGATGGCTACACCTTC; CDR3aa: CASSQRLWTGWRYLSDGYTF; j_gene: TRBJ1-2; v_gene: TRBV18; d_gene: TRBD1; abundance: .
CDR3nt: TGTGCCAGCAGCCCTAGACAGGGACTCACCGGGGAGCTGTTTTTT; CDR3aa: CASSPRQGLTGELFF; j_gene: TRBJ2-2; v_gene: TRBV6-6; d_gene: .; abundance: few
CDR3nt: TGCAGCGTTTCGGGTGATGGGCGGCCGTCCTACGAGCAGTACTTC; CDR3aa: CSVSGDGRPSYEQYF; j_gene: TRBJ2-7; v_gene: TRBV29-1; d_gene: .; abundance: .
CDR3nt: TGTGCCAGCACTATCAGCGTACTCTTGAACACTGAAGCTTTCTTT; CDR3aa: CASTISVLLNTEAFF; j_gene: TRBJ1-1; v_gene: TRBV6-1; d_gene: .; abundance: once
CDR3nt: TGTGCCAGCAGCTTCGACGGCGGGGAGCTGTTTTTT; CDR3aa: CASSFDGGELFF; j_gene: TRBJ2-2; v_gene: TRBV11-1; d_gene: .; abundance: .
CDR3nt: TGTGCCAGCTCACCGACAGGGGGCGAGCAGTACTTC; CDR3aa: CASSPTGGEQYF; j_gene: TRBJ2-7; v_gene: TRBV18; d_gene: TRBD1; abundance: few
CDR3nt: TGCAGCGTTAAACAGGGGTCCACAGATACGCAGTATTTT; CDR3aa: CSVKQGSTDTQYF; j_gene: TRBJ2-3; v_gene: TRBV29-1; d_gene: TRBD1; abundance: .
CDR3nt: TGTGCCAGTAGTATAGCGTCCTACAATGAGCAGTTCTTC; CDR3aa: CASSIASYNEQFF; j_gene: TRBJ2-1; v_gene: TRBV19; d_gene: .; abundance: .
CDR3nt: TGTGCCAGCAGTGAGTCGGGTAGCGGGCTGACCCAGTACTTC; CDR3aa: CASSESGSGLTQYF; j_gene: TRBJ2-5; v_gene: TRBV25-1; d_gene: TRBD2; abundance: .
CDR3nt: TGCGCCAGCAGCCAAAGGGACACTGAAGCTTTCTTT; CDR3aa: CASSQRDTEAFF; j_gene: TRBJ1-1; v_gene: TRBV5-1; d_gene: .; abundance: .
CDR3nt: TGTGCCAGTAGTATATCCCCCCTCGATCCTAGCGGGAGAACCTACGAGCAGTACTTC; CDR3aa: CASSISPLDPSGRTYEQYF; j_gene: TRBJ2-7; v_gene: TRBV19; d_gene: TRBD2; abundance: .
CDR3nt: TGTGCCAGCAGCTACCGACTAGCGGGAGGGTTTCCTTACAATGAGCAGTTCTTC; CDR3aa: CASSYRLAGGFPYNEQFF; j_gene: TRBJ2-1; v_gene: TRBV7-2; d_gene: TRBD2; abundance: .
CDR3nt: TGTGCCAGCAGGGGGTGGGACAATCAGCCCCAGCATTTT; CDR3aa: CASRGWDNQPQHF; j_gene: TRBJ1-5; v_gene: TRBV6-1; d_gene: .; abundance: .
CDR3nt: TGTGCCAGCATTGGGGGCAGCGACTACGAGCAGTACTTC; CDR3aa: CASIGGSDYEQYF; j_gene: TRBJ2-7; v_gene: TRBV27; d_gene: .; abundance: once
CDR3nt: TGTGCCAGTAGTCCAGGGACTAGCGGGAGGGCCTATGAAGAGCAGTACTTC; CDR3aa: CASSPGTSGRAYEEQYF; j_gene: TRBJ2-7; v_gene: TRBV19; d_gene: TRBD2; abundance: .
CDR3nt: TGTGCCAGCAGCCAAGTGGCCGGGGAGACCCAGTACTTC; CDR3aa: CASSQVAGETQYF; j_gene: TRBJ2-5; v_gene: TRBV4-2; d_gene: .; abundance: .
CDR3nt: TGTGCCAGCAGCTTAGTCACAGAGCAGTACTTC; CDR3aa: CASSLVTEQYF; j_gene: TRBJ2-7; v_gene: TRBV7-9; d_gene: .; abundance: .
CDR3nt: TGCGCCAGCAGGATGGACAGGGATGTTAGCAATCAGCCCCAGCATTTT; CDR3aa: CASRMDRDVSNQPQHF; j_gene: TRBJ1-5; v_gene: TRBV10-1; d_gene: TRBD1; abundance: few
CDR3nt: TGTGCCAGCTCACTGGTAGATAGCGGGAGGAGGGGGGATACGCAGTATTTT; CDR3aa: CASSLVDSGRRGDTQYF; j_gene: TRBJ2-3; v_gene: TRBV18; d_gene: TRBD2; abundance: .
CDR3nt: TGTGCCAGCAGCCTGACAGGTCCGAACACCGGGGAGCTGTTTTTT; CDR3aa: CASSLTGPNTGELFF; j_gene: TRBJ2-2; v_gene: TRBV4-2; d_gene: .; abundance: .
CDR3nt: TGTGCCAGCAGTGGATACAGTGGGGGCTACACCTTC; CDR3aa: CASSGYSGGYTF; j_gene: TRBJ1-2; v_gene: TRBV6-5; d_gene: .; abundance: .
CDR3nt: TGCACCAGCAGCCACAGCGGGTGGGGGGGCGAACAAGAGACCCAGTACTTC; CDR3aa: CTSSHSGWGGEQETQYF; j_gene: TRBJ2-5; v_gene: TRBV1; d_gene: .; abundance: .
CDR3nt: TGTGCCAGCAGCCCCGGGACTAGCGGGAGGAGGGTTGGCGGGGAGCTGTTTTTT; CDR3aa: CASSPGTSGRRVGGELFF; j_gene: TRBJ2-2; v_gene: TRBV7-2; d_gene: TRBD2; abundance: few
CDR3nt: TGTGCCAGCAAACCTACAGGGGCGAACACCGGGGAGCTGTTTTTT; CDR3aa: CASKPTGANTGELFF; j_gene: TRBJ2-2; v_gene: TRBV6-6; d_gene: TRBD1; abundance: .